This T cell receptor beta chain was obtained from a study of beta chain features in type 1 diabetes. The study reverse transcribed the entire isolated RNA, so it sequenced expressed TCRB transcripts. Generated by immunoSEQ multiplex PCR, the TCRdb table keeps only in-frame clones and is missing some. The sample lists roughly 340,000 clones, roughly 13% occurring once. Looked up from germline, CDR1 is SQVTM and CDR2 is ANQGSEA. CDR3 size: 13 residues. V was pared by 8 bases and J by 2 bases, with 15 bases between. Turning to this clone: Its specificity is unknown.

Broader study findings: Moderate yet significant TCRB CDR3 shortening was seen in Type 1 diabetes patients in all four CD4+ subsets.

This clonotype was obtained from a woman aged 18-29 years with type 1 diabetes. The chain couples TRBV29-1 to TRBJ2-5; maybe TRBD1 (5 bases). Sequenced: naive CD4+ T cells from blood. The DNA of the CDR3 is TGCAGCTCCGCGGCAGGGCATCAAGAGACCCAGTACTTC. Its translation: CSSAAGHQETQYF.